The 23 T cell receptor beta chains reported below all come from one sample, sequenced in a study of radiotherapy plus CTLA-4 blockade in lung cancer. Some clones are missing from TCRdb's copy, which holds only in-frame ones; the method was immunoSEQ multiplex PCR. The sample includes about 78,000 clones, around 85% of them seen just once. Sample: peripheral blood, taken from a patient treated with radiotherapy plus ipilimumab. These receptors were collected from a human donor with non-small cell lung cancer who had a partial response to radiotherapy plus ipilimumab.

This clone was observed a single time. The chain uses TRBV9 and TRBJ2-4, with a possible D match to TRBD1 (5 bases). V dropped 0 bases and J dropped 0 bases, with 10 bases sitting between them. The germline gives CDR1 SGDLS, CDR2 YYNGEE. This CDR3 region has 16 residues. CDR3 in DNA: TGTGCCAGCAGCGTAGAGGGGCGTTCAGCCAAAAACATTCAGTACTTC. It translates to CASSVEGRSAKNIQYF.

The gene calls are TRBV29-1 and TRBJ2-1; 12 positions agree with TRBD2. The CDR3 sequence is 12 residues long. Trimming cost V 8 bases and J 8 bases; bases outside gene matches: 4. In germline, CDR1 is SQVTM, CDR2 ANQGSEA. CDR3 amino acids: CSSTSGSDEQFF. CDR3 in DNA: TGCAGCTCGACTAGCGGGAGCGATGAGCAGTTCTTC.

The chain joins TRBV28 to TRBJ1-1; a possible D gene is TRBD1 (6 bases). Looked up from germline, CDR1 is MDHEN and CDR2 is SYDVKM. CDR3 length: 16 amino acids. V shed 2 bases and J shed 0 bases, with 13 bases lying between them. Here the CDR3 DNA reads TGTGCCAGCAGTTTAGCGGTCACAGGGCTGAACACTGAAGCTTTCTTT. Translating it yields CASSLAVTGLNTEAFF.

This clone turned up a few times. The chain employs TRBV30 and TRBJ1-6; tentatively, D is TRBD1 (6 bases). V shed 2 bases and J shed 7 bases, with 12 bases lying between them. The CDR3 is made up of 14 amino acids. Germline V gene lookup returns CDR1 GTSNPN and CDR2 SVGIG (reference sequence). CDR3 residues: CAWSLGQPNSPLHF. The CDR3 nucleotides read TGTGCCTGGAGTCTCGGACAGCCGAATTCACCCCTCCACTTT.

The rearrangement joins TRBV7-6 to TRBJ1-2; no clear D. The CDR3 is 14 residues long. Trimming removed 1 base from V and 4 bases from J, with 10 bases in between. Germline V gives CDR1 SGHVS, CDR2 FNYEAQ. The CDR3 region is CASSLGPNTYGYTF. CDR3 bases: TGTGCCAGCAGCTTAGGTCCGAACACCTATGGCTACACCTTC.

The chain joins TRBV7-2 to TRBJ2-1; TRBD2 might be the D (5 bases). With 2 bases removed from V and 0 bases from J, the gap between germline ends came to 14 bases. Germline V gene sequence: CDR1 SGHTA, CDR2 FQGNSA. The CDR3 totals 17 residues. This CDR3 is CASSLQIARSSYNEQFF. CDR3 bases: TGTGCCAGCAGCTTACAAATAGCGCGAAGCTCCTACAATGAGCAGTTCTTC. The full variable domain, in which reference TRBV7-2 and TRBJ2-1 provide the parts outside the CDR3, is GAGVSQSPSNKVTEKGKDVELRCDPISGHTALYWYRQSLGQGLEFLIYFQGNSAPDKSGLPSDRFSAERTGGSVSTLTIQRTQQEDSAVYLCASSLQIARSSYNEQFFGPGTRLTVL.

The rearrangement uses TRBV9 and TRBJ2-1, with 9 nucleotides matching TRBD1. J was trimmed by 6 bases and V by 3 bases; bases with no gene match: 10. The CDR3 is 16 amino acids. Germline lookup yields CDR1 SGDLS and CDR2 YYNGEE. CDR3 DNA: TGTGCCAGCAGCGAGCTCGGGGACAGGGTAAGCAATGAGCAGTTCTTC. This encodes CASSELGDRVSNEQFF.

The chain recombines TRBV30 with TRBJ2-7; 12 bases align to TRBD2. Per germline, CDR1 GTSNPN and CDR2 SVGIG (reference sequence). The trim removed 3 bases at V and 5 bases at J, leaving 5 bases unmatched. There are 14 residues in the CDR3. The CDR3 sequence is CAWSRLAGEHEQYF. DNA of the CDR3: TGTGCCTGGAGCCGACTAGCGGGAGAACACGAGCAGTACTTC.

The V and J genes are TRBV4-2 and TRBJ2-3, with a weak D call TRBD2 (5 bases). CDR3 size: 14 residues. The germline V gene encodes CDR1 LGHNA and CDR2 YNFKEQ. V was shortened by 1 base and J by 2 bases, with 7 bases between the two germline ends. The CDR3 protein is CASSQGTYTDTQYF. The CDR3 coding sequence is TGTGCCAGCAGCCAAGGGACTTACACAGATACGCAGTATTTT.

The gene calls are TRBV28 and TRBJ2-7, with 9 bases fitting TRBD1. CDR3 length: 16 amino acids. Germline lookup yields CDR1 MDHEN and CDR2 SYDVKM. With 5 bases clipped from V and 4 bases from J, the junction kept 12 bases outside the gene matches. The CDR3 protein is CASSPLRGTGTYEQYV. The CDR3 nucleotides read TGTGCCAGCAGTCCGCTTCGTGGGACAGGGACGTACGAGCAGTACGTC.

V gene TRBV5-1 combines with J gene TRBJ2-3; 16 nucleotides agree with TRBD2. V shed 4 bases, J shed 3 bases, and the junction held 8 bases outside the gene matches. CDR3 length: 18 amino acids. Germline lookup yields CDR1 SGHRS and CDR2 YFSETQ. In nucleotides, the CDR3 is TGCGCCAGCAGCGCAGGGACTAGCGGGAGGGCCGGGACAGATACGCAGTATTTT. The encoded protein is CASSAGTSGRAGTDTQYF.

The J gene is TRBJ1-5, the V gene TRBV7-9, with D maybe TRBD1 (6 bases). Trimming removed 9 bases at V and 0 bases at J, with 15 bases between. Germline V gene lookup returns CDR1 SEHNR and CDR2 FQNEAQ (reference sequence). The CDR3 has 15 residues. The CDR3 loop reads CASTVGAGSNQPQHF. The CDR3 DNA reads as TGTGCCAGTACGGTGGGGGCCGGTAGCAATCAGCCCCAGCATTTT.

The chain is built from TRBV14 and TRBJ1-4; maybe TRBD1 (6 bases). Germline assignment: CDR1 SGHDN and CDR2 FVKESK. This CDR3 is built from 15 residues. Trimming removed 4 bases at V and 8 bases at J, with 17 bases between. The CDR3 nucleotides read TGTGCCAGCAGCCCGCAAGGGGGAAGAGGGGAAAAACTGTTTTTT. Translated: CASSPQGGRGEKLFF.

The V gene is TRBV28, the J gene TRBJ2-7; 7 nucleotides line up with TRBD2. The length of the CDR3 is 12 residues. The germline V gene encodes CDR1 MDHEN and CDR2 SYDVKM. J gave up 9 bases and V 2 bases, and 4 bases lay outside the gene matches. CDR3 residues: CASSLNGEGQYV. DNA for the CDR3: TGTGCCAGCAGTTTAAATGGGGAGGGGCAGTACGTC.

This sequence joins TRBV15 and TRBJ1-2, with D perhaps TRBD1 (5 bases). Deletions cut 0 bases from V and 10 bases from J, with 18 bases between. The CDR3 covers 15 residues. CDR1 and CDR2 from the germline V gene are LNHNV and YYDKDF (reference sequence). CDR3 residues: CATSRDPTGQAFYTF. The CDR3 DNA sequence: TGTGCCACCAGCAGAGATCCAACAGGTCAGGCTTTCTACACCTTC. Variable domain in full (rest from reference TRBV15 and TRBJ1-2): DAMVIQNPRYQVTQFGKPVTLSCSQTLNHNVMYWYQQKSSQAPKLLFHYYDKDFNNEADTPDNFQSRRPNTSFCFLDIRSPGLGDTAMYLCATSRDPTGQAFYTFGSGTRLTVV.

The count of this clone is one. The genes are TRBV7-2 and TRBJ2-3; D is perhaps TRBD1 (5 bases). Trimming shortened V by 4 bases and J by 3 bases, and 11 bases separated the two germline ends. CDR3 length: 14 amino acids. Germline CDR1 is SGHTA and CDR2 is FQGNSA. The CDR3 reads CASSSYRQTDTQYF. For the CDR3, the DNA is TGTGCCAGCAGCTCTTACAGACAGACAGATACGCAGTATTTT.

This sequence joins TRBV6-1 and TRBJ2-1; weak D call: TRBD2 (5 bases). The CDR3 totals 15 residues. Trimming pared 2 bases from V and 2 bases from J, leaving 10 bases between. Looked up from germline, CDR1 is MNHNS and CDR2 is SASEGT. Here the CDR3 DNA reads TGTGCCAGCAGTGAAAGGACGAGGGCCTACAATGAGCAGTTCTTC. Translating gives CASSERTRAYNEQFF.

This clone has only one observation. Mismatch with germline at one junction end may stem from a read error. The chain couples TRBV5-1 to TRBJ2-7; D perhaps matches TRBD1 (5 bases). There are 15 residues in the CDR3. CDR1 and CDR2 (germline): SGHRS, YFSETQ. The CDR3 DNA reads as TGCGCCAGCAGCTTAGGGGATGGCAGGGCATACGAGCAGTGCTTC. Protein sequence: CASSLGDGRAYEQCF. Variable domain in full (rest from reference TRBV5-1 and TRBJ2-7): KAGVTQTPRYLIKTRGQQVTLSCSPISGHRSVSWYQQTPGQGLQFLFEYFSETQRNKGNFPGRFSGRQFSNSRSEMNVSTLELGDSALYLCASSLGDGRAYEQCFGPGTRLTVT.

The chain uses TRBV6-1 and TRBJ2-1; TRBD2 is a possible D gene (6 bases). The CDR3 is made up of 17 amino acids. The V gene lost 6 bases and the J gene lost 0 bases, with 18 bases spanning the gap. Per the germline V gene, CDR1 is MNHNS and CDR2 is SASEGT. This CDR3 is CASRERRDVSSYNEQFF. The CDR3 nucleotides read TGTGCCAGCAGGGAACGGAGGGACGTGAGCTCCTACAATGAGCAGTTCTTC.

This clone was counted only a few times. The CDR3 DNA reads as TGTGCCAGTAGTTATACAGGGGTCGGAAACACCATATATTTT. It translates to CASSYTGVGNTIYF. This chain connects TRBV19 to TRBJ1-3; TRBD1 matches 7 bases. The CDR3 sequence is 14 residues long. V shed 5 bases, J shed 4 bases, and the junction held 5 bases outside the gene matches. Germline V gene data show CDR1 as LNHDA and CDR2 as SQIVND (reference sequence).

This chain connects TRBV9 to TRBJ1-2; 10 positions match TRBD1. The germline V gene has CDR1 SGDLS and CDR2 YYNGEE. The V gene end was trimmed by 3 bases and the J gene end by 2 bases; junction bases not matched to a gene: 13. This CDR3 has 18 amino acids. The chain's CDR3 is CASSERDRGAWGNYGYTF. The DNA for the CDR3 is TGTGCCAGCAGCGAACGGGACAGGGGAGCATGGGGCAACTATGGCTACACCTTC.

The chain employs TRBV19 and TRBJ2-7; D gene ambiguous. The V gene lost 5 bases and the J gene lost 2 bases, with 13 bases spanning the gap. Germline CDR1 and CDR2: LNHDA and SQIVND (reference sequence). The CDR3 extends over 14 amino acids. This chain's CDR3 is CASSSSGTAYEQYF. As DNA, the CDR3 is TGTGCCAGTAGTTCCTCCGGTACAGCCTACGAGCAGTACTTC.

The chain has TRBV6-4 and TRBJ2-2; the D is unclear. The V and J ends lost 3 bases and 5 bases respectively, with 7 bases between them. The CDR3 has 13 residues. Germline V gives CDR1 MRHNA, CDR2 SNTAGT. CDR3 bases: TGTGCCAGCAGTGAAACTGCAACCGGGGAGCTGTTTTTT. Protein product: CASSETATGELFF.